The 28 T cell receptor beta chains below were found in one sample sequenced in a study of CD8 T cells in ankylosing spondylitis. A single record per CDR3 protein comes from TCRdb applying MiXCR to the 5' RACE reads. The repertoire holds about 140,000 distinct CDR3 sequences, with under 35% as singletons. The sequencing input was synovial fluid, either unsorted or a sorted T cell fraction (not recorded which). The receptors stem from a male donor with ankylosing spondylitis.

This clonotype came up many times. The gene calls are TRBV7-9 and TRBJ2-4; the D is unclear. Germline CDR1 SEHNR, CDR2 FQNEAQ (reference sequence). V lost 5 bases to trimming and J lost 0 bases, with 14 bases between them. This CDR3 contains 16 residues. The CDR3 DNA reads TGTGCCAGCAGCCCCCCCCCATGGGAAGCCAAAAACATTCAGTACTTC. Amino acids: CASSPPPWEAKNIQYF.

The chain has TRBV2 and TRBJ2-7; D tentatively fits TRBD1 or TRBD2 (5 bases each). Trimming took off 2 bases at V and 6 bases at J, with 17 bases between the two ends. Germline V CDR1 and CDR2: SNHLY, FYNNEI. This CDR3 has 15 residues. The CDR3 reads CASSEWFSGRVEQYF. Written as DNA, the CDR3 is TGTGCCAGCAGTGAATGGTTTTCGGGGCGGGTCGAGCAGTACTTC.

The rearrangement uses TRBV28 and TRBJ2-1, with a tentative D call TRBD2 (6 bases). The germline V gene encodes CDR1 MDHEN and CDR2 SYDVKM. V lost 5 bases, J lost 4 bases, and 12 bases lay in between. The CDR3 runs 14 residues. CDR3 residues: CASSARRGYNEQFF. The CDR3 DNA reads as TGTGCCAGCAGTGCCCGCCGGGGGTACAATGAGCAGTTCTTC. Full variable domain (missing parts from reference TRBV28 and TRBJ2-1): DVKVTQSSRYLVKRTGEKVFLECVQDMDHENMFWYRQDPGLGLRLIYFSYDVKMKEKGDIPEGYSVSREKKERFSLILESASTNQTSMYLCASSARRGYNEQFFGPGTRLTVL.

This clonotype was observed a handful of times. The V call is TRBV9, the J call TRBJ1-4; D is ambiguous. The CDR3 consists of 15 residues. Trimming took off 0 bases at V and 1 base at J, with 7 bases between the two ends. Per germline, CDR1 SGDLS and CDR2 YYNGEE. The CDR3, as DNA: TGTGCCAGCAGCGTAGGCGGCAAAACTAATGAAAAACTGTTTTTT. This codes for CASSVGGKTNEKLFF.

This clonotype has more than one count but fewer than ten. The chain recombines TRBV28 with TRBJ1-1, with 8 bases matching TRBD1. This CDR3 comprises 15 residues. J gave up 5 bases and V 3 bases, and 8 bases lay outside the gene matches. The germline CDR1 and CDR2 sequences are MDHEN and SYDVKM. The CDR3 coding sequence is TGTGCCAGCAGTTTTTCCGGGACAGGAGGAACTGAAGCTTTCTTT. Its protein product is CASSFSGTGGTEAFF.

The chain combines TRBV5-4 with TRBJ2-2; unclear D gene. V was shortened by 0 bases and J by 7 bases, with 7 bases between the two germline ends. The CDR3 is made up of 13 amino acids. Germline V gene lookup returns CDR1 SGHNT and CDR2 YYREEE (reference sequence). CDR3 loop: CASSLGGNGELFF. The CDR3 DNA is TGTGCCAGCAGCTTGGGTGGCAACGGGGAGCTGTTTTTT.

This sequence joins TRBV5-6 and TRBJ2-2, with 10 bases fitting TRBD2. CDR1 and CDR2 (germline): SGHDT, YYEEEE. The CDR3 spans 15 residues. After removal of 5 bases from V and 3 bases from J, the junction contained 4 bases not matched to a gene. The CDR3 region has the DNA TGTGCCAGCAGGCGGCTAGCGGGAGACACCGGGGAGCTGTTTTTT. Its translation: CASRRLAGDTGELFF.

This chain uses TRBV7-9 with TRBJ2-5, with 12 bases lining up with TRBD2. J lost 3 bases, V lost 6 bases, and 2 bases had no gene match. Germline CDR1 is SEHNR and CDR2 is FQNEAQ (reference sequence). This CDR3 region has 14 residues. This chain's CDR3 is CASRTSGGKETQYF. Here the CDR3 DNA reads TGTGCCAGCAGAACTAGCGGGGGGAAAGAGACCCAGTACTTC.

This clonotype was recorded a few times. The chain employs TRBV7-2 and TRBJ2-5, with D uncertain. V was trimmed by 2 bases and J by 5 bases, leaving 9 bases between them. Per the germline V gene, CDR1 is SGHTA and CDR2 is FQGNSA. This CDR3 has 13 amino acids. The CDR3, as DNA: TGTGCCAGCAGCTTAACCCAGTCTGAGACCCAGTACTTC. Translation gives CASSLTQSETQYF.

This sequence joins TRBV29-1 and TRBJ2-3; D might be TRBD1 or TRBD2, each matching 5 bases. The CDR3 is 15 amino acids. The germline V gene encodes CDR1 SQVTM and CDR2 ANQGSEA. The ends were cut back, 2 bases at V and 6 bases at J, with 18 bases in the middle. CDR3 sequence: CSVENPTWGGDTQYF. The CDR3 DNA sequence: TGCAGCGTTGAAAACCCCACTTGGGGCGGGGATACGCAGTATTTT.

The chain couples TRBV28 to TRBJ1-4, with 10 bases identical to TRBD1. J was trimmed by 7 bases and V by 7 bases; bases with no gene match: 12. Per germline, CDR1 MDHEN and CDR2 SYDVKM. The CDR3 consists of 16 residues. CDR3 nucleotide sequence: TGTGCCAGCATCGCCGGGGGGGGACAGGGGATTGAAAAACTGTTTTTT. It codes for CASIAGGGQGIEKLFF.

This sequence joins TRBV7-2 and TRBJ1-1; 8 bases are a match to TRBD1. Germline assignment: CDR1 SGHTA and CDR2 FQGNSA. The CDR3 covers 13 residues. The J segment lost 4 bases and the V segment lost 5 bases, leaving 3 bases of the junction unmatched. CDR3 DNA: TGTGCCAGCAGCAATACAGGGGGCACTGAAGCTTTCTTT. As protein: CASSNTGGTEAFF.

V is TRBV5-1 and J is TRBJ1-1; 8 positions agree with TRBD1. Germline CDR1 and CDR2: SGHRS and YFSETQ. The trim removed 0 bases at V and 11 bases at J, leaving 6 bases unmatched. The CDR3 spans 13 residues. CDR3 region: CASSLDQGAPAFF. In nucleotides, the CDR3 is TGCGCCAGCAGCTTGGATCAGGGGGCCCCGGCTTTCTTT.

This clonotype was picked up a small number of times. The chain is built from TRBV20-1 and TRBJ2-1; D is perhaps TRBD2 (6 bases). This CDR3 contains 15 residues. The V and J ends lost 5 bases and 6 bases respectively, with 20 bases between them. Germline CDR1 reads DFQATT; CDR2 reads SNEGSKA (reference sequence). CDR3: CSAGPLAFSRNEQFF. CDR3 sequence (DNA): TGCAGTGCTGGGCCCCTAGCGTTTTCACGCAATGAGCAGTTCTTC.

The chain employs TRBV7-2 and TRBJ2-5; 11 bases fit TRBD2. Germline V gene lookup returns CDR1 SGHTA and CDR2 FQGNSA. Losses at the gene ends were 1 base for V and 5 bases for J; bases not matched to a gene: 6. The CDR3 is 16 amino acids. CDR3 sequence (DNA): TGTGCCAGCAGCTTAGGGCTAGCGGGAGGAGTGGAGACCCAGTACTTC. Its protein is CASSLGLAGGVETQYF.

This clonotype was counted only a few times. The DNA of the CDR3 is TGTGCCAGCAGTGAACAGTGGAGCAATCAGCCCCAGCATTTT. Its translation: CASSEQWSNQPQHF. The chain couples TRBV2 to TRBJ1-5, with D unclear. This CDR3 spans 14 amino acids. The V gene's germline CDR1 is SNHLY and CDR2 FYNNEI. V lost 2 bases and J lost 1, with 6 bases in between.

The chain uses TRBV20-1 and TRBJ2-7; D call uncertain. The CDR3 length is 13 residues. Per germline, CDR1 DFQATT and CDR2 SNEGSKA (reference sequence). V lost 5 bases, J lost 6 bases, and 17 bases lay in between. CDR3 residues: CSALRTGLAEQYF. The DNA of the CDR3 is TGCAGTGCTCTTCGGACGGGTCTTGCCGAGCAGTACTTC.

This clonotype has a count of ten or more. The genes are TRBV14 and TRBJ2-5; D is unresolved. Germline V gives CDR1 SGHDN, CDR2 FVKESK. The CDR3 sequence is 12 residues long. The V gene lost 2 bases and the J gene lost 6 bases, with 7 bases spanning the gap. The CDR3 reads CASSQFRKTQYF. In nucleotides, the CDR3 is TGTGCCAGCAGCCAATTTAGGAAGACCCAGTACTTC.

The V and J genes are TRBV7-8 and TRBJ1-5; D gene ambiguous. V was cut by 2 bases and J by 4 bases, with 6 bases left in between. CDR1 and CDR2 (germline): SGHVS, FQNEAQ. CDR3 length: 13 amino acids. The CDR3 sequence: CASSLNTNQPQHF. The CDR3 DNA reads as TGTGCCAGCAGCTTAAACACGAATCAGCCCCAGCATTTT.

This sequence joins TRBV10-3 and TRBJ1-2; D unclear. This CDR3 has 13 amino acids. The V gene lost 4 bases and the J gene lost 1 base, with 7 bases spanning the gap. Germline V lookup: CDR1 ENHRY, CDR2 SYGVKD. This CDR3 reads CAISALGNYGYTF. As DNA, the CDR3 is TGTGCCATCAGTGCGCTGGGTAACTATGGCTACACCTTC.

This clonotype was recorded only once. The CDR3 here is CASSLFASGAGELFF. Written as DNA, the CDR3 is TGTGCCAGCAGCTTATTCGCTAGCGGGGCCGGGGAGCTGTTTTTT. The chain uses TRBV7-3 and TRBJ2-2; TRBD2 agrees at 9 bases. The CDR3 contains 15 residues. J gave up 6 bases and V 2 bases, and 4 bases lay outside the gene matches. The germline V gene has CDR1 SGHTA and CDR2 FQGTGA.

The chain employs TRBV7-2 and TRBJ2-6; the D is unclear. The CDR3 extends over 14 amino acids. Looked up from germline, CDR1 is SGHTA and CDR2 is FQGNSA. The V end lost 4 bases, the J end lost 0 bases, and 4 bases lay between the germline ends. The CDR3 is CASSYFSGANVLTF. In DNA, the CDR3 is TGTGCCAGCAGCTACTTCTCTGGGGCCAACGTCCTGACTTTC.

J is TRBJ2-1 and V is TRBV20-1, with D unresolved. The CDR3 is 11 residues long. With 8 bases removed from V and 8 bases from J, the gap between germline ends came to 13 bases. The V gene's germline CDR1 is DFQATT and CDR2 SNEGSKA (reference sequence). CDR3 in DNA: TGCAGTCCCGGTGGAAGGGATGAGCAGTTCTTC. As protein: CSPGGRDEQFF.

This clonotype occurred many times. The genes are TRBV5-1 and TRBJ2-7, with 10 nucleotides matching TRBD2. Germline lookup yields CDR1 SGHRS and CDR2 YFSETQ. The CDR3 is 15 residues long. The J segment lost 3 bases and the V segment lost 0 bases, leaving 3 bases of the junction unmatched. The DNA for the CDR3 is TGCGCCAGCAGCTTGGCTAGCGGGAGTGGCTACGAGCAGTACTTC. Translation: CASSLASGSGYEQYF. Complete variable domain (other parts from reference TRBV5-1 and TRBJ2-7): KAGVTQTPRYLIKTRGQQVTLSCSPISGHRSVSWYQQTPGQGLQFLFEYFSETQRNKGNFPGRFSGRQFSNSRSEMNVSTLELGDSALYLCASSLASGSGYEQYFGPGTRLTVT.

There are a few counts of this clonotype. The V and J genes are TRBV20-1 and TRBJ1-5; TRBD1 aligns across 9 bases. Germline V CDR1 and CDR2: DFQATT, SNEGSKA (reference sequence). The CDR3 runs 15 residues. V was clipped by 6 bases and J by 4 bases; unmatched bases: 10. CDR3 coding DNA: TGCAGTGCCACGGCGGGGACAGGGTTAAATCAGCCCCAGCATTTT. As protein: CSATAGTGLNQPQHF.

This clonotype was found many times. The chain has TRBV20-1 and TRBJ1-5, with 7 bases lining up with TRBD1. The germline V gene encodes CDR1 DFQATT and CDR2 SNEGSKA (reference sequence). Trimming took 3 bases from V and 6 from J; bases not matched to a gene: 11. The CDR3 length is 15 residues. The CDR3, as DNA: TGCAGTGCTAGGAGCGTCCAAGGGGGCGGTCAGCCCCAGCATTTT. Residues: CSARSVQGGGQPQHF.

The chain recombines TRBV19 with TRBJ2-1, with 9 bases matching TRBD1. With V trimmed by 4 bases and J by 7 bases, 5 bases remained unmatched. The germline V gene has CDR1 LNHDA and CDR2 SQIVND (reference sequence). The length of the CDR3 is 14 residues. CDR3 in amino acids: CASSRRTGENEQFF. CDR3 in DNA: TGTGCCAGTAGTAGGAGGACAGGGGAGAATGAGCAGTTCTTC.

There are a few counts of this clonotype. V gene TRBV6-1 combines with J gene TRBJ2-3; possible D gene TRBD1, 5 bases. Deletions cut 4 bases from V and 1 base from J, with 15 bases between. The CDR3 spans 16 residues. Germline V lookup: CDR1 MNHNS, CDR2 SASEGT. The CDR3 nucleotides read TGTGCCAGCAGTGCCGGGCAGGGCTACCGCACAGATACGCAGTATTTT. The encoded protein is CASSAGQGYRTDTQYF.